The 13 T cell receptor beta chains reported below all come from one sample, sequenced in a study of blood T cells in healthy people across ages. PCR was performed a second time for about 6 to 11 cycles using a sample-barcoded 5' primer and a J-beta primer mix. TCRdb reprocessed the 5' RACE reads via MiXCR and lists one record per CDR3 protein. The sample lists about 700,000 distinct CDR3 sequences, about 32% occurring once. The sequenced sample was blood. The receptors come from a woman aged 80 or older in good health.

In this sample, this clonotype turned up a few times. A read error is possible here, since a much larger clone lies one base away. The chain recombines TRBV20-1 with TRBJ2-5; TRBD2 might be the D (7 bases). Between the trimmed V and J ends, which lost 5 bases and 11 bases, there was a span of 21 bases. CDR3 size: 13 residues. CDR1 is DFQATT, CDR2 SNEGSKA, per germline (reference sequence). CDR3 protein: CSAAYGGRNEQYF. The CDR3 DNA follows: TGCAGTGCTGCTTACGGGGGGCGGAATGAGCAGTACTTC.

This clonotype was seen a handful of times. The CDR3 protein is CASSRRQGRISEQYF. The CDR3, as DNA: TGTGCCAGCAGCCGACGACAGGGTCGGATCAGCGAGCAGTACTTC. This chain links TRBV12-3 or TRBV12-4 with TRBJ2-5; 7 positions agree with TRBD1. The tail of the sequence fits TRBJ2-7 better, so the J call may be wrong. This CDR3 is built from 15 residues.

This clonotype was counted between two and nine times. A much larger clone differs by one base, so this may be a read error. The V gene is TRBV5-4, the J gene TRBJ2-1, with 8 nucleotides matching TRBD2. With the DNA end fitting TRBJ2-7 better, the J assignment may be wrong. CDR3 size: 15 residues. Germline V lookup: CDR1 SGHNT, CDR2 YYREEE (reference sequence). The CDR3 DNA follows: TGTGCCAGCAGCCCGGGGGGGAGCTCCTACAATGAGCAGTACTTC. Its translation: CASSPGGSSYNEQYF.

The CDR3 is CASFPVGNSYEQYF. CDR3 nucleotide sequence: TGTGCCAGCTTCCCTGTCGGAAACTCTTACGAGCAGTACTTC. The V call is TRBV5-6, the J call TRBJ2-7, with D unclear. V dropped 7 bases and J dropped 4 bases, with 18 bases sitting between them. Per the germline V gene, CDR1 is SGHDT and CDR2 is YYEEEE. The CDR3 spans 14 residues.

This clonotype showed up many times. This chain uses TRBV6-2 or TRBV6-3 with TRBJ2-1; D may correspond to TRBD1 or TRBD2 (5 bases each). Germline CDR1 and CDR2: MNHEY and SVGEGT. V was clipped by 2 bases and J by 1 base, with 6 bases between them. The CDR3 runs 14 residues. The CDR3 loop is CASSYGGSYNEQFF. CDR3 DNA: TGTGCCAGCAGTTACGGGGGATCCTACAATGAGCAGTTCTTC.

The V call is TRBV6-1, the J call TRBJ1-4; D gene unclear. Germline V gives CDR1 MNHNS, CDR2 SASEGT. This CDR3 has 14 residues. The V end lost 7 bases, the J end lost 3 bases, and 12 bases lay between the germline ends. CDR3 sequence: CASNLRQANEKLFF. CDR3 bases: TGTGCCAGCAATCTACGGCAAGCTAATGAAAAACTGTTTTTT.

The table lists this clonotype with a few counts. Possible read error: a much larger clone is one base away. The CDR3 nucleotides are TGTGCCAGCAGGTACAGTAGCAATCAGCCCCAGCATTTT. This gives the protein CASRYSSNQPQHF. V usage is TRBV6-6 and J usage is TRBJ1-5; no clear D gene. This CDR3 is 13 amino acids long. Deletions cut 6 bases from V and 0 bases from J, with 6 bases between. Germline V lookup: CDR1 MNHNY, CDR2 SVGAGI (reference sequence).

This clonotype was recorded many times. The chain is built from TRBV14 and TRBJ2-1; 7 nucleotides match TRBD1. CDR1 is SGHDN, CDR2 FVKESK, per germline. With 3 bases clipped from V and 2 bases from J, the junction kept 4 bases outside the gene matches. The CDR3 extends over 15 amino acids. As DNA, the CDR3 is TGTGCCAGCAGCCAGAGACAGGGAACCTACAATGAGCAGTTCTTC. Its protein product is CASSQRQGTYNEQFF.

This chain uses TRBV9 with TRBJ1-1, with D possibly matching TRBD1 (5 bases). Germline V gene sequence: CDR1 SGDLS, CDR2 YYNGEE. This CDR3 is 15 amino acids long. The V end was cut by 0 bases, the J end by 2 bases, with 11 bases between. Here the CDR3 reads CASSVGVRDNTEAFF. In nucleotides, the CDR3 is TGTGCCAGCAGCGTAGGTGTACGGGACAACACTGAAGCTTTCTTT.

In this sample, this clonotype turned up a few times. A single base is all that separates this from a far larger clone, so a read error is likely. This chain uses TRBV7-8 with TRBJ1-2; 7 bases map to TRBD1. With 5 bases clipped from V and 1 base from J, the junction kept 1 base outside the gene matches. The germline V gene encodes CDR1 SGHVS and CDR2 FQNEAQ. CDR3 length equals 13 residues. CDR3 in DNA: TGTGCCAGCAGCGGGGACAGTAACTATGGCTACACCTTC. This gives the protein CASSGDSNYGYTF.

The count of this clonotype is one. The chain uses TRBV18 and TRBJ1-1; D remains ambiguous. This CDR3 spans 13 amino acids. The germline V gene encodes CDR1 KGHSH and CDR2 LQKENI. V lost 2 bases to trimming and J lost 4 bases, with 8 bases between them. DNA for the CDR3: TGTGCCAGCTCACCATCCCTCGGCACTGAAGCTTTCTTT. Residues: CASSPSLGTEAFF.

CDR3 bases: TGTGCCAGCTCACCTCAATACCAAGAGACCCAGTACTTC. Protein sequence: CASSPQYQETQYF. The chain couples TRBV18 to TRBJ2-5; no clear D. V was shortened by 3 bases and J by 0 bases, with 5 bases between the two germline ends. CDR3 length: 13 residues. Germline V gene lookup returns CDR1 KGHSH and CDR2 LQKENI.

This clonotype was picked up many times. This rearrangement joins TRBV5-1 to TRBJ2-3; no firm D call. CDR1 is SGHRS, CDR2 YFSETQ, per germline. Trimming took off 0 bases at V and 2 bases at J, with 13 bases between the two ends. CDR3 length: 16 residues. The CDR3 region is CASSLGLARVTDTQYF. In nucleotides, the CDR3 is TGCGCCAGCAGCTTGGGATTGGCTAGAGTCACAGATACGCAGTATTTT.